The text below deals with one T cell receptor beta chain. Its matching antigen is unknown. Assay: immunoSEQ multiplex PCR; the TCRdb copy retains only in-frame clones and omits some. The sample shows about 110,000 clones, 85% to 95% of them seen only once. The sample originates from a study of T cell responses to AZD1222 COVID-19 vaccine. Study-wide results and limits: With dominance at 160-218 and 743-854, vaccine-associated CD4 TCRs spanned spike.

There are 14 residues in the CDR3. From germline, CDR1 is MDHEN and CDR2 SYDVKM. Trimming removed 5 bases from V and 3 bases from J; junction bases left unmatched: 6. Pooled in the analysis were second doses at about 4 or about 12 weeks. Sequencing used peripheral blood, obtained 28 days after the second AZD1222 dose. The chain combines TRBV28 with TRBJ1-2; 7 bases map to TRBD1. This receptor was taken from an adult who received the AZD1222 COVID-19 vaccine. The CDR3 DNA reads TGTGCCAGCAGTCCCCTGACAGGGTACTATGGCTACACCTTC. Encoded protein: CASSPLTGYYGYTF.